The source of this T cell receptor (beta chain) is a study of shared clonotypes between healthy human individuals. Study-level findings and limits: Across four donors, naive CD4 shared 5% to 6%, naive CD8 about 3.2%, memory CD4 over 2%, memory CD8 over 0.3%. All-four-donor shared clonotypes had higher generation probabilities than non-shared clonotypes did.

The V gene end was trimmed by 5 bases and the J gene end by 3 bases; junction bases not matched to a gene: 6. The length of the CDR3 is 15 residues. Per the germline V gene, CDR1 is SGHVS and CDR2 is FQNEAQ. Notes on this clone: Its cognate antigen is unknown.

Every immunoSEQ plate was one replicate of a subset's evenly spread DNA. Produced via immunoSEQ multiplex PCR; TCRdb's table is partial and in-frame only. The data hold around 1.4 million clones, with approximately 98.5% observed a single time. Sequencing was carried out using naive CD4+ T cells sorted from blood. Subset reported: CD45RA+ positively selected. The sequence came from a man aged 30 to 45 in good health. The chain is built from TRBV7-8 and TRBJ2-7, with TRBD2 matching 11 bases. This CDR3 is CASSDYGTSGYEQYF. Written as DNA, the CDR3 is TGTGCCAGCAGCGATTATGGGACTAGCGGCTACGAGCAGTACTTC.